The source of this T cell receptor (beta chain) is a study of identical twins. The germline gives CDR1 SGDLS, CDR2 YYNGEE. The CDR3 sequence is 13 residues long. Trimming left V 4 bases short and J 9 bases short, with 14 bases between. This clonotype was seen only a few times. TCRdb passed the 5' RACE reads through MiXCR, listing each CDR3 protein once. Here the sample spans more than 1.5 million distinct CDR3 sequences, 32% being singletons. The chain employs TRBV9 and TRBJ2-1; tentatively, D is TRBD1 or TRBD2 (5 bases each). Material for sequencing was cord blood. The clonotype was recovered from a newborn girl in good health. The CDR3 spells CASSSPRGREQFF. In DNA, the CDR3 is TGTGCCAGCAGCTCCCCGAGGGGTCGTGAGCAGTTCTTC.